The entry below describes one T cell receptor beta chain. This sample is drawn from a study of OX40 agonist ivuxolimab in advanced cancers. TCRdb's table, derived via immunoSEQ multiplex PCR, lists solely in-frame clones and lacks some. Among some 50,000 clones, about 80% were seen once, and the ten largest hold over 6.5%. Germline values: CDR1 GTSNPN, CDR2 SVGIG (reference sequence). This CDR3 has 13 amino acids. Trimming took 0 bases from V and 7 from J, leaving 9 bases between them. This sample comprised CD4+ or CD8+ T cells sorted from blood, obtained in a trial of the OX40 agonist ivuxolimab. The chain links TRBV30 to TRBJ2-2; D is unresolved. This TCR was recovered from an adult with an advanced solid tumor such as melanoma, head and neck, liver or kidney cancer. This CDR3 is CAWSVLGIGELFF. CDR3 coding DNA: TGTGCCTGGAGTGTCTTAGGAATCGGGGAGCTGTTTTTT.